Here is one T cell receptor (beta chain) with its context. Seattle-derived patients entered the study during active infection and were followed longitudinally. Deletions cut 5 bases from V and 4 bases from J, with 9 bases between. CDR3 length: 12 residues. From germline, CDR1 is MDHEN and CDR2 SYDVKM. The entry originates in a study of blood T cell repertoires in COVID-19. The wider study: There were acute and convalescent COVID-19 samples, and they came from the United States, Italy and Spain. T cells, B-cell-depleted T cells, or PBMCs provided the cDNA or gDNA that served as material.

In the study's own analysis: Reference gene primer amplification in the assay estimated nucleated cell counts. Produced via immunoSEQ multiplex PCR; TCRdb's table is partial and in-frame only. V and J calls and clone size are those listed in that table; D and trimming were worked out from the DNA. The sample contains about 170,000 clones, around nine tenths of which appear only once. Sequenced material: peripheral blood. This receptor was taken from an elderly woman with COVID-19, enrolled during active disease. V usage is TRBV28 and J usage is TRBJ2-7; D not resolved. CDR3 coding DNA: TGTGCCAGCAGTCCCTCCTCTTACGAGCAGTACTTC. Translating gives CASSPSSYEQYF.